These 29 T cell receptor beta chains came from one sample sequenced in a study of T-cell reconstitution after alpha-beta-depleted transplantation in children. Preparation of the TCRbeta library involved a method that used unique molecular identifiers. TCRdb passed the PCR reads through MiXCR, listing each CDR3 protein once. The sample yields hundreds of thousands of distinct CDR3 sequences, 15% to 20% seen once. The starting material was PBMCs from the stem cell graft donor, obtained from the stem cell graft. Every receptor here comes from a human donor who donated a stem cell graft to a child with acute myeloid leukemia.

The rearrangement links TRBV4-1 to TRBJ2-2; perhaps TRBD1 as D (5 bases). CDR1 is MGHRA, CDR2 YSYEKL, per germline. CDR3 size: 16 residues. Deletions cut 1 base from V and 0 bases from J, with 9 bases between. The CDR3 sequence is CASSQVGVSNTGELFF. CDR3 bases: TGCGCCAGCAGCCAAGTAGGGGTCTCGAACACCGGGGAGCTGTTTTTT.

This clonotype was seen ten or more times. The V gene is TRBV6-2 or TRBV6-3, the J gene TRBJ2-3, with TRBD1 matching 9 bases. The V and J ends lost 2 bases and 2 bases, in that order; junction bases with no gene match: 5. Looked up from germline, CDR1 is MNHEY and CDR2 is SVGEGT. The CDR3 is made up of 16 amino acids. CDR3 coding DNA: TGTGCCAGCAGTTACGCCGGACAGGGGTACACAGATACGCAGTATTTT. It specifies CASSYAGQGYTDTQYF.

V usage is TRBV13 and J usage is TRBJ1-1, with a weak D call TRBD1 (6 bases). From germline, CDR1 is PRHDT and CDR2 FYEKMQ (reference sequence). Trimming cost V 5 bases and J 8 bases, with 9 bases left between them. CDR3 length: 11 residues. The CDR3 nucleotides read TGTGCCAGCAGCGGGCAGGGGGAAGCTTTCTTT. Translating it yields CASSGQGEAFF.

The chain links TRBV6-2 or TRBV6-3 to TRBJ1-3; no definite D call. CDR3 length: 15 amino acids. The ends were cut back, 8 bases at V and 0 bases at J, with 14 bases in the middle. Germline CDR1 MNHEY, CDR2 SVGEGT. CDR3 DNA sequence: TGTGCCAGCGGGAGACGGCAGAGCTCTGGAAACACCATATATTTT. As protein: CASGRRQSSGNTIYF.

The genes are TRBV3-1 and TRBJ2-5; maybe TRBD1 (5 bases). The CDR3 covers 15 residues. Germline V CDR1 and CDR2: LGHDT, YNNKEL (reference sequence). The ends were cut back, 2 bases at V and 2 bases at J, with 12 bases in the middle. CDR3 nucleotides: TGTGCCAGCAGCCAACTGGGGTCAGGGCAAGAGACCCAGTACTTC. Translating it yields CASSQLGSGQETQYF.

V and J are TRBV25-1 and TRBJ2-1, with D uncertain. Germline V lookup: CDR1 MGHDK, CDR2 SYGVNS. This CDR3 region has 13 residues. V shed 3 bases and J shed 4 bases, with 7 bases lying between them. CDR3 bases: TGTGCCAGCAGTGACCCCGGATACAATGAGCAGTTCTTC. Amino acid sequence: CASSDPGYNEQFF.

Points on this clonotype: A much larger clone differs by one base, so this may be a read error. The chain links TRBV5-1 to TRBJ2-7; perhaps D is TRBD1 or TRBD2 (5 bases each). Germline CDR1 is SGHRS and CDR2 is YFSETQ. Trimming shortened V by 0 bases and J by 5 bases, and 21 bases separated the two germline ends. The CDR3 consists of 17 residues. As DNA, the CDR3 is TGCGCCAGCAGCTTGGCCATTGGGGCGACTATCACCCACGAGCAGTACTTC. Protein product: CASSLAIGATITHEQYF.

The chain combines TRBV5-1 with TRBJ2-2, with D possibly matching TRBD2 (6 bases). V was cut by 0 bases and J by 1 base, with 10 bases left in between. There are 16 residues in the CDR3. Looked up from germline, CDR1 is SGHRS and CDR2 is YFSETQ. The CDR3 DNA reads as TGCGCCAGCAGCTTGGAGTGGCGGGAGAACACCGGGGAGCTGTTTTTT. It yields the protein CASSLEWRENTGELFF.

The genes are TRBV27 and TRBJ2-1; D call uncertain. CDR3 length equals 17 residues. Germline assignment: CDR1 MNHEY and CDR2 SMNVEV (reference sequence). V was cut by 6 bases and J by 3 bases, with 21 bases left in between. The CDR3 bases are TGTGCCAGCAGGTCCCCTTTACGGTCCCTAAACTACAATGAGCAGTTCTTC. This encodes CASRSPLRSLNYNEQFF.

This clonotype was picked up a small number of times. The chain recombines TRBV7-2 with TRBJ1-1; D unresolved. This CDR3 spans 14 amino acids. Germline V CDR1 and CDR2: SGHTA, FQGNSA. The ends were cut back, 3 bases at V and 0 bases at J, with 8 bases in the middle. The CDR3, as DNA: TGTGCCAGCAGCTTGTTACGAGTGAACACTGAAGCTTTCTTT. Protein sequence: CASSLLRVNTEAFF.

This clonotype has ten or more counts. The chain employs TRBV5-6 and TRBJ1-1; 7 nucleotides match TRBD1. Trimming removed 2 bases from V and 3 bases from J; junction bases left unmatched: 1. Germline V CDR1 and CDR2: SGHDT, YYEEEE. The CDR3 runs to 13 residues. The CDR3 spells CASSFGQDTEAFF. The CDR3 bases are TGTGCCAGCAGCTTCGGACAGGACACTGAAGCTTTCTTT.

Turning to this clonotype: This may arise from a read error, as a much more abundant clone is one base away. CDR3 nucleotides: TGTGCCGTGTCAGGGGGAATGTCCTACGAGCAGTACGTC. It codes for CAVSGGMSYEQYV. J is TRBJ2-7 and V is TRBV6-1, with 7 bases lining up with TRBD1. CDR1 is MNHNS, CDR2 SASEGT, per germline. The V and J ends lost 11 bases and 1 base, in that order; junction bases with no gene match: 8. The CDR3 extends over 13 amino acids.

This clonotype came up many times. In nucleotides, the CDR3 is TGCAGCGCCCAGGTTGACAATCAGCCCCAGCATTTT. This codes for CSAQVDNQPQHF. The V call is TRBV29-1, the J call TRBJ1-5; D not certain. The CDR3 consists of 12 residues. V shed 7 bases and J shed 3 bases, with 10 bases lying between them. The germline V gene has CDR1 SQVTM and CDR2 ANQGSEA.

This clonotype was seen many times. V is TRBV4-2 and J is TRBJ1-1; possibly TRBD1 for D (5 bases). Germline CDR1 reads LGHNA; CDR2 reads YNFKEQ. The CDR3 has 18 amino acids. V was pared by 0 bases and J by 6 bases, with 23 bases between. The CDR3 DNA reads TGTGCCAGCAGCCAAGATGGACCGTGGCAGGGATTAAGGGCTGAAGCTTTCTTT. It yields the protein CASSQDGPWQGLRAEAFF.

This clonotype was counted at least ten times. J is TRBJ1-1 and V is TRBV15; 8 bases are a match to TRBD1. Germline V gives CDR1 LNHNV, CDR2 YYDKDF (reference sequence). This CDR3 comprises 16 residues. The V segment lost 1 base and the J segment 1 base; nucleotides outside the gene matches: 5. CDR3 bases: TGTGCCACCAGCAGAGCCTTTGGACAGGGGAACACTGAAGCTTTCTTT. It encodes CATSRAFGQGNTEAFF.

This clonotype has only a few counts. The CDR3 loop reads CASKGGYQPQHF. The CDR3 DNA is TGTGCCAGCAAAGGGGGATATCAGCCCCAGCATTTT. This chain connects TRBV12-3 or TRBV12-4 to TRBJ1-5, with D possibly being TRBD1 (6 bases). This CDR3 is 12 amino acids long. The V and J ends lost 7 bases and 5 bases respectively, with 9 bases between them.

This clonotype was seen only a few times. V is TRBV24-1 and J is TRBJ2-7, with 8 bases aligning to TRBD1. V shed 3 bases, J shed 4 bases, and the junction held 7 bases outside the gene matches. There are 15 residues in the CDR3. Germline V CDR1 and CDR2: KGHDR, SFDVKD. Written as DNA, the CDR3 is TGTGCCACCAGTGATCCCGACAGGGGAAAGTACGAGCAGTACTTC. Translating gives CATSDPDRGKYEQYF.

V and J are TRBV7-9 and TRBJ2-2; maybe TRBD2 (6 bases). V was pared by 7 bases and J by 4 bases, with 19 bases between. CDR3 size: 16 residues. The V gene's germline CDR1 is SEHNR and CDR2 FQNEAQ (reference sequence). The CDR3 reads CASNRGGQGGTGELFF. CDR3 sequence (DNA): TGTGCCAGCAACCGCGGCGGGCAGGGAGGCACCGGGGAGCTGTTTTTT.

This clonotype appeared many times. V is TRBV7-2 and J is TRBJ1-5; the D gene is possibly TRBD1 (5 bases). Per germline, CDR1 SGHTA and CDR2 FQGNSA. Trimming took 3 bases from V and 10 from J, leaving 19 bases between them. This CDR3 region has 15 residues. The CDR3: CASSFGGAVQRPQHF. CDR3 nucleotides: TGTGCCAGCAGCTTCGGAGGGGCGGTGCAACGTCCCCAGCATTTT.

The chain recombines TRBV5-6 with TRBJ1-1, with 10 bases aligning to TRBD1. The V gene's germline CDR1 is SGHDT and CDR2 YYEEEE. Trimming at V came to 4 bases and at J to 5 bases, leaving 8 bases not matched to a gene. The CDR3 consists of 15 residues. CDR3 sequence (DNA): TGTGCCAGCAGCACACGGACAGGGGGGGGTACTGAAGCTTTCTTT. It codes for CASSTRTGGGTEAFF.

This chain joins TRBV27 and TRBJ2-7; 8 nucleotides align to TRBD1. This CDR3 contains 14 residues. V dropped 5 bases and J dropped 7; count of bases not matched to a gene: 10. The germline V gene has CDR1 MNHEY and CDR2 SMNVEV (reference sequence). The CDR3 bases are TGTGCCAGCAGTGCAGGACAGGGAACGGGTGAGCAGTACGTC. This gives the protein CASSAGQGTGEQYV.

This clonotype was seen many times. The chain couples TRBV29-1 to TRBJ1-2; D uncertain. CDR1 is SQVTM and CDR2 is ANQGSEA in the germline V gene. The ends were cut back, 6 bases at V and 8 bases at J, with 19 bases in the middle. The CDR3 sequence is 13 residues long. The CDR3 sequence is CSVGSSGVVGYTF. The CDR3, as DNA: TGCAGCGTCGGCTCCTCAGGTGTGGTAGGCTACACCTTC.

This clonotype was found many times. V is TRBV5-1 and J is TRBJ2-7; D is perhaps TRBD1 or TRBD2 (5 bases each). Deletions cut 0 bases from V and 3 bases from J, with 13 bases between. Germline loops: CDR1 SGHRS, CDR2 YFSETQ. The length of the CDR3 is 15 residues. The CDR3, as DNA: TGCGCCAGCAGCTTGGCCACGGGACCAAACTACGAGCAGTACTTC. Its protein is CASSLATGPNYEQYF.

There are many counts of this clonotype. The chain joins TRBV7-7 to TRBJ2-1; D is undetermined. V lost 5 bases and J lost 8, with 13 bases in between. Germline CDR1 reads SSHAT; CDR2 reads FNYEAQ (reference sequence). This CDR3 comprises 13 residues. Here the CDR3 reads CASSTTGWDEQFF. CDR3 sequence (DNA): TGTGCCAGCAGCACGACGGGCTGGGATGAGCAGTTCTTC.

For the CDR3, the DNA is TGTGCCAGCAGTTTTACAGGGATAGGCTACGAGCAGTACTTC. This translates into CASSFTGIGYEQYF. The chain carries TRBV12-3 or TRBV12-4 and TRBJ2-7; TRBD1 might be the D (6 bases). The ends were cut back, 3 bases at V and 3 bases at J, with 12 bases in the middle. This CDR3 has 14 residues.

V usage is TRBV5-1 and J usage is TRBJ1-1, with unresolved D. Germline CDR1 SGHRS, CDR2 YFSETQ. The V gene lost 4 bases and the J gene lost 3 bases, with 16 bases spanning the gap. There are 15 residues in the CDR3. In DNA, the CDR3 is TGCGCCAGCAGCCCCACTTGGAGGGAGGACACTGAAGCTTTCTTT. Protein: CASSPTWREDTEAFF.

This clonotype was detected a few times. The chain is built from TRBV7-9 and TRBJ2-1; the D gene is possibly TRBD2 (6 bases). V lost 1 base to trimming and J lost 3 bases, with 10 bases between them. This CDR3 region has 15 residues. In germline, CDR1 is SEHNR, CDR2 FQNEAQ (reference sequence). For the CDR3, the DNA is TGTGCCAGCAGCTTAGGACTAGAGATCTACAATGAGCAGTTCTTC. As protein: CASSLGLEIYNEQFF. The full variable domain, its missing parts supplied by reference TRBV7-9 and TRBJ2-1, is DTGVSQNPRHKITKRGQNVTFRCDPISEHNRLYWYRQTLGQGPEFLTYFQNEAQLEKSRLLSDRFSAERPKGSFSTLEIQRTEQGDSAMYLCASSLGLEIYNEQFFGPGTRLTVL.

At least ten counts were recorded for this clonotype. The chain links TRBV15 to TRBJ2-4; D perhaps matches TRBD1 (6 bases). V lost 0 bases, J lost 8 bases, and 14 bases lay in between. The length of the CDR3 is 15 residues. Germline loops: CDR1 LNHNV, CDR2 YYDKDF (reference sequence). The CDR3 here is CATSRDTGHGDIQYF. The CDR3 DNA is TGTGCCACCAGCAGAGACACGGGACATGGAGACATTCAGTACTTC.

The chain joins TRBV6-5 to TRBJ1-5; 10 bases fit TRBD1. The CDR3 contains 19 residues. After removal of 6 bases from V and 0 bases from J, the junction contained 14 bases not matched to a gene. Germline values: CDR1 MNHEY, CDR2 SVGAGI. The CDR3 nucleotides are TGTGCCAGCAGGTATTCCCCGGGACAGGGGAAAGCTAGCAATCAGCCCCAGCATTTT. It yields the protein CASRYSPGQGKASNQPQHF.